This T cell receptor (beta chain) came from a study of cytomegalovirus exposure and HLA in healthy donors. Study conclusions and caveats: According to a later analysis, donors in an Asian-associated ancestry cluster reportedly had fewer N-insertions than the approximately 730-donor mean. CMV serostatus stood as the only immune exposure information on hand. Whilst most TCR sequences proved rare, a subset of public TCRs occurred across many donors.

In regard to this clone: Its antigen is unidentified.

CDR3 size: 15 residues. Trimming stripped 6 bases from V and 2 bases from J, with 11 bases between. The V gene's germline CDR1 is SGHTA and CDR2 FQGTGA. The study ran its PCR with 60 Vbeta and 13 Jbeta primers. This table comes from immunoSEQ multiplex PCR, and its TCRdb copy is limited to in-frame clones, with some not included. Here the sample spans about 190,000 clones, approximately 84% being singletons. The TCR originated in a man aged 45-65 years in good health and CMV-seronegative. The sequencing input was PBMCs. The V call is TRBV7-3, the J call TRBJ2-6; perhaps TRBD1 as D (6 bases). Here the CDR3 reads CASSYNRAGANVLTF. As DNA, the CDR3 is TGTGCCAGCAGTTACAACAGGGCTGGGGCCAACGTCCTGACTTTC.